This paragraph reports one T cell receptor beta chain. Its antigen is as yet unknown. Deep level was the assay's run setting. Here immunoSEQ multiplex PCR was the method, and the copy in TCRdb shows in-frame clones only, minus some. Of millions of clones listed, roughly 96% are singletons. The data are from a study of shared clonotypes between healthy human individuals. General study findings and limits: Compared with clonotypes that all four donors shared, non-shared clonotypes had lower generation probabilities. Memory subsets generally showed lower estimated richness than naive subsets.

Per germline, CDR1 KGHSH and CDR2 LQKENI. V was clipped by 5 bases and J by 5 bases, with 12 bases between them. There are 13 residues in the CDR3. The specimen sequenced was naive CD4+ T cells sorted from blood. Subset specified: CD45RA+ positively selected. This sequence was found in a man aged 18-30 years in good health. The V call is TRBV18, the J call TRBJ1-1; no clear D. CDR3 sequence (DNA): TGTGCCAGCTCATCTAACCTGGAGACTGAAGCTTTCTTT. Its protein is CASSSNLETEAFF.